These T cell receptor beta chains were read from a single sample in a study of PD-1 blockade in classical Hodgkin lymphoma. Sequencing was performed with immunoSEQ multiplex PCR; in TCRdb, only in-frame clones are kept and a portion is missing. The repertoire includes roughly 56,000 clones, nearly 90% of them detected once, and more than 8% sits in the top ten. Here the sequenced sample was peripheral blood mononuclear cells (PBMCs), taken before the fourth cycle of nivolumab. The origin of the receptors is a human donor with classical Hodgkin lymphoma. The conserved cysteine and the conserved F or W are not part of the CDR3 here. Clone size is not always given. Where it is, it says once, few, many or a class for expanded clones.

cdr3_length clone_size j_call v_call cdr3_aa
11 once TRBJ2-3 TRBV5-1 ASSRQGSDTQY
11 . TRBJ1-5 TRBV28 ASRPGTEQPQH
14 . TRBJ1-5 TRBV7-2 ASSLSGQGARQPQH
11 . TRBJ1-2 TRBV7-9 ASSQTGTYGYT
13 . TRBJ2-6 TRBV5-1 ASSPLLAGANVLT
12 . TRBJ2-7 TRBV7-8 ASSLVSDLRGVY
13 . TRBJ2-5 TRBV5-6 ASSTLSGGGETQY
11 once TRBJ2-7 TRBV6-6 ASRLADSYEQY
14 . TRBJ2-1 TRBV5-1 ASSLYERAFYNEQF
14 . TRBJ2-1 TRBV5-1 ASSLPSGGAQDEQF
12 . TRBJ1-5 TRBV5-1 ASSLESGGQPQH
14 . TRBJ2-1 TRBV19 ASSSPGLSSYNEQF
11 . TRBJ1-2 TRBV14 ASSRTGSLSYT
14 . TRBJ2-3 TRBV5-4 ASRPGQARAGDTQY
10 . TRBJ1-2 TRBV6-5 AVAAANYGYT
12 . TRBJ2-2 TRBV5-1 ASNGGSNTGELF
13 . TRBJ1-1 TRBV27 ASSSRQVRGTEAF
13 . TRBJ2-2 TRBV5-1 ASARTSGDTGELF